A single T cell receptor beta chain is shown here with its context. Antigen specificity is unknown. Other DNA sequences in this sample translate to the same CDR3. The sample comes from a study of shared clonotypes between healthy human individuals. Overall study context: CD8 memory received one plate per donor, CD8 naive two, CD4 memory three and CD4 naive three.

Repertoires were generated with immunoSEQ multiplex PCR, while TCRdb's copy carries only in-frame clones and drops some. The sample shows millions of clones, 85% to 95% of them seen only once. CD45RO negativity and positive selection for CCR7 defined naive CD8 cells, a population that excluded terminally differentiated effector memory CD45RA+ cells. Nashville, Tennessee was home to all donors, who were Caucasian adults. Germline CDR1 reads SGDLS; CDR2 reads YYNGEE. CDR3 length: 13 residues. The V end was cut by 0 bases, the J end by 2 bases, with 6 bases between. Study-wide points: What limited the represented genetic and exposure-history diversity was the small number of donors.

The chain combines TRBV9 with TRBJ2-7; no firm D call. This sequence originates from a man between 18 and 29 years old in good health. The sequenced material came from naive CD8+ T cells sorted from blood. The CDR3 nucleotides read TGTGCCAGCAGCGTAGGAGCAACCTACGAGCAGTACTTC. Residues: CASSVGATYEQYF.